This TCR beta chain was observed in a study of cytomegalovirus exposure and HLA in healthy donors. The study sampled nominally healthy donors, though unrecorded immune exposures were likely. General study results and limits: Later on, a genetic analysis was performed. It linked a missense variant in DCLRE1C with V- and J-gene trimming of TCR beta. It was reported that TCR beta sequences correctly inferred the HLA-A and HLA-B alleles for most subjects.

As regards this clone: Its cognate antigen is unknown.

After removal of 6 bases from V and 5 bases from J, the junction contained 4 bases not matched to a gene. The CDR3 loop spans 13 amino acids. CDR1 is MDHEN and CDR2 is SYDVKM in the germline V gene. A multiplex PCR was run with 60 Vbeta primers and 13 Jbeta primers. Here immunoSEQ multiplex PCR was the method, and the copy in TCRdb shows in-frame clones only, minus some. The table shows fewer than 200,000 clones, with 65% to 80% occurring only once. The receptor's source is a man between 40 and 49 years old in good health and CMV-seronegative. Source material: PBMCs. V and J are TRBV28 and TRBJ2-1; TRBD2 agrees at 7 bases. CDR3 nucleotides: TGTGCCAGCAGGGAGCTAGCGGACAATGAGCAGTTCTTC. Protein product: CASRELADNEQFF.